Listed below are T cell receptor beta chains from one sample, sequenced in a study of blood T cells in healthy people across ages. One entry per CDR3 protein, called by TCRdb with MiXCR from the 5' RACE reads. The sample holds hundreds of thousands of distinct CDR3 sequences, roughly two fifths seen once. The sequencing input was blood. These receptors came from an elderly man in good health. CDR3s include the opening cysteine and the closing phenylalanine or tryptophan. Fields, in order: V gene, J gene, D gene, clone size, CDR3 DNA, CDR3 protein. D genes are given only for firm matches. Where a row states a size, it is once, few, many or the class of an expanded clone; other rows omit it.

V gene: TRBV20-1; J gene: TRBJ2-7; D gene: NA; clone size: NA; CDR3 DNA: TGCAGTGCTAGAGAGGTGGCGTCCTACGAGCAGTACTTC; CDR3 protein: CSAREVASYEQYF
V gene: TRBV20-1; J gene: TRBJ2-3; D gene: TRBD1; clone size: NA; CDR3 DNA: TGCAGTGCCACCGGGACAGGGGGTCCAGATACGCAGTATTTT; CDR3 protein: CSATGTGGPDTQYF
V gene: TRBV3-1; J gene: TRBJ2-1; D gene: TRBD2; clone size: NA; CDR3 DNA: TGTGCCAGCAGCTCCAGACTAGCGGGAGGCCTAGCAAAGTTCTTC; CDR3 protein: CASSSRLAGGLAKFF
V gene: TRBV20-1; J gene: TRBJ2-5; D gene: TRBD1; clone size: many; CDR3 DNA: TGCAGTGCTAGAGGGATAGGGCCGGGACAGGATGGGGAGACCCAGTACTTC; CDR3 protein: CSARGIGPGQDGETQYF
V gene: TRBV11-2; J gene: TRBJ1-3; D gene: NA; clone size: NA; CDR3 DNA: TGTGCCAGCAGCTTAGATCATGGGGGCGCTGGAAACACCATATATTTT; CDR3 protein: CASSLDHGGAGNTIYF
V gene: TRBV28; J gene: TRBJ1-1; D gene: TRBD1; clone size: NA; CDR3 DNA: TGTGCCAGCAGTTTTGCCACAGGGGCGAACACTGAAGCTTTCTTT; CDR3 protein: CASSFATGANTEAFF
V gene: TRBV20-1; J gene: TRBJ2-5; D gene: NA; clone size: NA; CDR3 DNA: TGCAGTGCTCTCAGGGGGGGACAAGAGACCCAGTACTTC; CDR3 protein: CSALRGGQETQYF
V gene: TRBV6-5; J gene: TRBJ2-7; D gene: NA; clone size: few; CDR3 DNA: TGTGCCAGCAGTAACCTTCCCGGGGGGCGAGGTTACGAGCAGTACTTC; CDR3 protein: CASSNLPGGRGYEQYF
V gene: TRBV7-8; J gene: TRBJ2-3; D gene: NA; clone size: many; CDR3 DNA: TGTGCCAGCAGCTTGTCAGATACGCAGTATTTT; CDR3 protein: CASSLSDTQYF
V gene: TRBV6-2/TRBV6-3; J gene: TRBJ2-7; D gene: NA; clone size: few; CDR3 DNA: TGTGCCAGCGGCCTTCAGTACGAGCAGTACTTC; CDR3 protein: CASGLQYEQYF
V gene: TRBV28; J gene: TRBJ2-3; D gene: NA; clone size: NA; CDR3 DNA: TGTGCCAGCAGTTTTGGGGGAAAATTGTCAGATACGCAGTATTTT; CDR3 protein: CASSFGGKLSDTQYF
V gene: TRBV29-1; J gene: TRBJ2-1; D gene: NA; clone size: NA; CDR3 DNA: TGCAGCGTTTGCTGGGACGGCAATGGGCAGTTCTTC; CDR3 protein: CSVCWDGNGQFF
V gene: TRBV5-1; J gene: TRBJ2-3; D gene: TRBD2; clone size: few; CDR3 DNA: TGCGCCAGCAGCTTGGATCACCCTTTAGCGGGGCAAACAGATACGCAGTATTTT; CDR3 protein: CASSLDHPLAGQTDTQYF
V gene: TRBV6-1; J gene: TRBJ2-4; D gene: TRBD2; clone size: NA; CDR3 DNA: TGTGCCAGCAGCGGGACTAGCGGGGGGCCTTACAGGGAGCAGTACTTC; CDR3 protein: CASSGTSGGPYREQYF
V gene: TRBV6-6; J gene: TRBJ2-1; D gene: TRBD1; clone size: NA; CDR3 DNA: TGTGCCAGCAGTTACTCAAGGCCGGGACAGGTACTTGATGAGCAGTTCTTC; CDR3 protein: CASSYSRPGQVLDEQFF
V gene: TRBV18; J gene: TRBJ2-5; D gene: NA; clone size: NA; CDR3 DNA: TGTGCCAGCTCACCACCGTGGGGAAGAGAGACCCAGTACTTC; CDR3 protein: CASSPPWGRETQYF
V gene: TRBV18; J gene: TRBJ1-2; D gene: NA; clone size: NA; CDR3 DNA: TGTGCCAGCGGACAAAGCGCCAATGGCTACACCTTC; CDR3 protein: CASGQSANGYTF
V gene: TRBV7-7; J gene: TRBJ2-7; D gene: NA; clone size: few; CDR3 DNA: TGTGCTATATTATCGGGGGCCGAGCAGTACTTC; CDR3 protein: CAILSGAEQYF
V gene: TRBV4-3; J gene: TRBJ2-2; D gene: NA; clone size: NA; CDR3 DNA: TGCGCCAGCAGCCAAGCGGGGTTGGTTACCGGGGAGCTGTTTTTT; CDR3 protein: CASSQAGLVTGELFF
V gene: TRBV11-2; J gene: TRBJ2-7; D gene: NA; clone size: NA; CDR3 DNA: TGTGCCAGCAGTCTCGGGACTCACGGCCTTTACTCCTACGAGCAGTACTTC; CDR3 protein: CASSLGTHGLYSYEQYF
V gene: TRBV4-3; J gene: TRBJ1-4; D gene: TRBD1; clone size: few; CDR3 DNA: TGCGCCAGCAGCCAAGGGACAGGGGGAAGGAGGACTAATGAAAAACTGTTTTTT; CDR3 protein: CASSQGTGGRRTNEKLFF
V gene: TRBV6-2/TRBV6-3; J gene: TRBJ2-6; D gene: NA; clone size: NA; CDR3 DNA: TGTGCCAGCAGTTACTTCGGAATAGTGGGCCAGCGAAGCTCTGGGGCCAACGTCCTGACTTTC; CDR3 protein: CASSYFGIVGQRSSGANVLTF
V gene: TRBV24-1; J gene: TRBJ2-5; D gene: TRBD2; clone size: few; CDR3 DNA: TGTGCCACCAGTGACCCACAAGGGAGGGAAGAGACCCAGTACTTC; CDR3 protein: CATSDPQGREETQYF
V gene: TRBV7-2; J gene: TRBJ2-5; D gene: NA; clone size: once; CDR3 DNA: TGTGCCAACAGCTTAAGGGGCGCTAGCGCGTCCTTAGAGACCCAGTACTTC; CDR3 protein: CANSLRGASASLETQYF
V gene: TRBV10-3; J gene: TRBJ2-7; D gene: NA; clone size: NA; CDR3 DNA: TGTGCCATCAGTGAAGGGGATAGCTCCTACGAGCAGTACTTC; CDR3 protein: CAISEGDSSYEQYF
V gene: TRBV6-5; J gene: TRBJ2-3; D gene: TRBD2; clone size: NA; CDR3 DNA: TGTGCCAGCAGTTACGGGTCTCTAGCGGGAGCGGCCACAGATACGCAGTATTTT; CDR3 protein: CASSYGSLAGAATDTQYF
V gene: TRBV20-1; J gene: TRBJ2-7; D gene: TRBD2; clone size: NA; CDR3 DNA: TGCAGTTCTAGCGGGACTAGCGGGAGGGGAACAGCCTACGAGCAGTACTTC; CDR3 protein: CSSSGTSGRGTAYEQYF
V gene: TRBV6-5; J gene: TRBJ2-1; D gene: TRBD2; clone size: NA; CDR3 DNA: TGTGCCAGCACCCGGACTAGCGGATACAATGAGCAGTTCTTC; CDR3 protein: CASTRTSGYNEQFF
V gene: TRBV7-9; J gene: TRBJ1-6; D gene: NA; clone size: NA; CDR3 DNA: TGTGCCAGCAGCATTAGTTGGAGCATTGGGAGTTCACCCCTCCACTTT; CDR3 protein: CASSISWSIGSSPLHF
V gene: TRBV12-3/TRBV12-4; J gene: TRBJ2-2; D gene: TRBD2; clone size: NA; CDR3 DNA: TGTGCCAGCAGGGTAGCGGGGGGGCCCGGGGAGCTGTTTTTT; CDR3 protein: CASRVAGGPGELFF
V gene: TRBV21-1; J gene: TRBJ2-7; D gene: NA; clone size: few; CDR3 DNA: TGTGCCAGCAGCATTCCGCCGGGACAGGGCCCGTCTCCCTACGAGCAGTACTTC; CDR3 protein: CASSIPPGQGPSPYEQYF
V gene: TRBV6-2/TRBV6-3; J gene: TRBJ2-5; D gene: NA; clone size: NA; CDR3 DNA: TGTGCCAGCAGTGACGTGTTAGCGGAGACCCAGTACTTC; CDR3 protein: CASSDVLAETQYF